This entry concerns a single T cell receptor (beta chain). Every cDNA TCR molecule received its own unique molecular identifier. TCRdb used MiXCR to reprocess the 5' RACE reads, holding one entry per CDR3 protein. The sample comprises 40,000 to 45,000 distinct CDR3 sequences, around 6.5% of which are singletons, and 43% rests with the top ten. The time point was: sample taken at primary tumor resection. Tumor, nontumor lung or frozen PBMC supplied whole RNA, sequenced without sorting. Samples were donated by 72 untreated early-stage non-small cell lung cancer patients. The sample belongs to a study of spatial heterogeneity in lung cancer. Study-level background: There were, on average, more than eight raw-read appearances for each unique TCR and UMI combination.

CDR1 and CDR2 (germline): LGHDT, YNNKEL (reference sequence). The junction had 3 bases not matched to a gene; V was cut back by 1 base and J by 15 bases. This CDR3 is 12 amino acids long. V is TRBV3-1 and J is TRBJ1-4; TRBD1 matches at 9 bases. The receptor was derived from a female donor with early-stage non-small cell lung cancer. This sample comprised PBMCs, obtained at surgery. Here the CDR3 reads CASSQVGDRVFF. In DNA form, the CDR3 reads TGTGCCAGCAGCCAAGTTGGGGACAGGGTGTTTTTT.